This T cell receptor (beta chain) was observed in a study of blood T cell repertoires in COVID-19. The CDR3 is 14 residues long. Germline assignment: CDR1 LNHDA and CDR2 SQIVND (reference sequence). Unmatched junction bases numbered 6, after V lost 5 bases and J lost 4 bases. The table lists this clone with a count of one. Per the original data handling: Reference gene primer amplification gave estimated nucleated cell counts. The assay was immunoSEQ multiplex PCR, and TCRdb's table has in-frame clones only and misses some. V and J calls and clone size follow that table, whereas D and trimming were derived from the DNA. The sample lists some 300,000 clones, about 88% occurring once.

Sequenced: peripheral blood. The TCR was taken from a woman aged 65 to 85 with COVID-19, enrolled during active disease. The rearrangement uses TRBV19 and TRBJ1-2, with 8 nucleotides matching TRBD1. This CDR3 reads CASSFRQGSYGYTF. CDR3 nucleotides: TGTGCCAGTAGTTTCCGACAGGGGAGCTATGGCTACACCTTC.